The rows below give T cell receptor beta chains drawn from one sample of a study of T cells in Graves' hyperthyroidism and ophthalmopathy. TCRdb re-called the multiplex PCR reads with MiXCR, one entry per CDR3 protein. The sample consists of about 600,000 distinct CDR3 sequences, roughly 15% of them appearing once. Sequencing was carried out using blood. The receptors shown here come from a woman aged 45-65 years with Graves' ophthalmopathy. Both conserved end residues are part of each CDR3. D genes are given only for firm matches. Rows give clone size only sometimes, using once, few, many, or a class for an expanded clone.

v_gene	j_gene	abundance	d_gene	CDR3nt	CDR3aa
TRBV6-1	TRBJ2-5	many	TRBD2	TGTGCCACCGAACCCGGGGTTAGCGGGAGGGCCGGGTTGGAGACCCAGTACTTC	CATEPGVSGRAGLETQYF
TRBV5-1	TRBJ2-7	many	TRBD1	TGCGCCAGCAGCCGGGGACAGGACTACGAGCAGTACTTC	CASSRGQDYEQYF
TRBV3-1	TRBJ1-1	few	TRBD1	TGTGCCAGCAGCCGAGGACAGGGCTTCGAAGCTTTCTTT	CASSRGQGFEAFF
TRBV28	TRBJ2-1	NA	NA	TGTGCCAGCAGTTTAATGAGTGAGCAGTTCTTC	CASSLMSEQFF
TRBV12-3/TRBV12-4	TRBJ2-3	many	TRBD2	TGTGCCAGCAGTTTTTTTCTAGCGGGGGAGGTAGATACGCAGTATTTT	CASSFFLAGEVDTQYF
TRBV28	TRBJ2-7	many	NA	TGTGCCAGCAGTTTACCCCTCACCTACGAGCAGTACTTC	CASSLPLTYEQYF
TRBV7-9	TRBJ2-7	many	TRBD2	TGTGCCAGCAGCCGAACAACTGGACTAGCGGGAAGTAGAGCGTACGAGCAGTACTTC	CASSRTTGLAGSRAYEQYF
TRBV18	TRBJ2-1	few	NA	TGTGCCAGCTCACCACCGATCAGGGGTGAGCAGTTCTTC	CASSPPIRGEQFF
TRBV12-5	TRBJ1-1	few	TRBD1	TGTGCTAGTGGACAGGGACAGATGAACACTGAAGCTTTCTTT	CASGQGQMNTEAFF
TRBV19	TRBJ1-2	NA	NA	TGTGCCAGTACGGTGTCTGGACGGTACTATGGCTACACCTTC	CASTVSGRYYGYTF